These 29 T cell receptor beta chains share one sample of origin, sequenced in a study of T cell clonotyping in hematopoietic cell transplantation. The assay was immunoSEQ multiplex PCR, and TCRdb's table has in-frame clones only and misses some. The data show tens of thousands of clones, 94% seen once. Sequencing was done on a sample of peripheral blood mononuclear cells. These TCRs come from a woman aged 45-60 years in good health. Some clones in this sample may be carry-over from other donors' samples.

This chain links TRBV2 with TRBJ1-2, with D possibly matching TRBD1 (5 bases). There are 13 residues in the CDR3. Trimming shortened V by 7 bases and J by 8 bases, and 17 bases separated the two germline ends. Germline CDR1 is SNHLY and CDR2 is FYNNEI. The CDR3 nucleotides read TGTGCCAGCAAGCGGGGACGATCTGAGGGCTACACCTTC. Translating it yields CASKRGRSEGYTF. Drawing the rest from reference TRBV2 and TRBJ1-2, the complete variable domain is EPEVTQTPSHQVTQMGQEVILRCVPISNHLYFYWYRQILGQKVEFLVSFYNNEISEKSEIFDDQFSVERPDGSNFTLKIRSTKLEDSAMYFCASKRGRSEGYTFGSGTRLTVV.

The chain carries TRBV28 and TRBJ1-5; perhaps TRBD1 as D (6 bases). The V gene lost 4 bases and the J gene lost 3 bases, with 7 bases spanning the gap. CDR3 size: 13 residues. The germline CDR1 and CDR2 sequences are MDHEN and SYDVKM. The CDR3 sequence: CASSWTDNQPQHF. For the CDR3, the DNA is TGTGCCAGCAGTTGGACAGACAATCAGCCCCAGCATTTT.

A single count supports this clone. The chain joins TRBV6-1 to TRBJ2-7; D assignment may be TRBD1 or TRBD2 (6 bases each). V was trimmed by 3 bases and J by 5 bases, leaving 26 bases between them. Germline V gene lookup returns CDR1 MNHNS and CDR2 SASEGT. The CDR3 is 18 amino acids. This chain's CDR3 is CASSELSNGGPFKDEQYF. CDR3 coding DNA: TGTGCCAGCAGTGAGCTATCCAATGGGGGGCCATTTAAAGACGAGCAGTACTTC.

The rearrangement uses TRBV15 and TRBJ1-6; tentatively, D is TRBD1 (5 bases). Deletions cut 0 bases from V and 7 bases from J, with 10 bases between. The germline CDR1 and CDR2 sequences are LNHNV and YYDKDF (reference sequence). The CDR3 is made up of 15 amino acids. CDR3 coding DNA: TGTGCCACCAGCAGAGATATAGGGGAGAATTCACCCCTCCACTTT. Translating gives CATSRDIGENSPLHF.

The chain carries TRBV5-1 and TRBJ2-5; 8 positions agree with TRBD2. V gave up 2 bases and J gave up 5 bases; unmatched junction bases: 11. The CDR3 is 16 residues long. Germline V gene data show CDR1 as SGHRS and CDR2 as YFSETQ. DNA for the CDR3: TGCGCCAGCAGCTTAACGGGGGGGTCGGAAACGGAGACCCAGTACTTC. This gives the protein CASSLTGGSETETQYF. Combining the CDR3 with reference TRBV5-1 and TRBJ2-5 gives the whole variable domain KAGVTQTPRYLIKTRGQQVTLSCSPISGHRSVSWYQQTPGQGLQFLFEYFSETQRNKGNFPGRFSGRQFSNSRSEMNVSTLELGDSALYLCASSLTGGSETETQYFGPGTRLLVL.

This chain uses TRBV25-1 with TRBJ1-1, with D possibly being TRBD1 (5 bases). Germline CDR1 MGHDK, CDR2 SYGVNS. Trimming took off 4 bases at V and 7 bases at J, with 19 bases between the two ends. This CDR3 contains 15 residues. This CDR3 is CASSATAGSVFEAFF. The DNA of the CDR3 is TGTGCCAGCAGTGCTACGGCAGGGTCCGTGTTTGAAGCTTTCTTT.

The J gene is TRBJ1-2, the V gene TRBV7-2; weak D call: TRBD1 (6 bases). Trimming stripped 5 bases from V and 8 bases from J, with 18 bases between. Germline CDR1 reads SGHTA; CDR2 reads FQGNSA. This CDR3 region has 14 residues. CDR3 in amino acids: CASSRGGQEGGYTF. In nucleotides, the CDR3 is TGTGCCAGCAGCCGCGGGGGGCAGGAGGGAGGCTACACCTTC.

The chain links TRBV28 to TRBJ1-6; D is unclear. V lost 2 bases and J lost 0, with 5 bases in between. Germline assignment: CDR1 MDHEN and CDR2 SYDVKM. The CDR3 length is 15 residues. As DNA, the CDR3 is TGTGCCAGCAGTTTAGGAGACTCCTATAATTCACCCCTCCACTTT. This sequence encodes CASSLGDSYNSPLHF.

The chain couples TRBV19 to TRBJ1-4; D ambiguous. V was shortened by 3 bases and J by 4 bases, with 9 bases between the two germline ends. The V gene's germline CDR1 is LNHDA and CDR2 SQIVND (reference sequence). The CDR3 runs to 14 residues. Here the CDR3 reads CASSMTSINEKLFF. CDR3 nucleotides: TGTGCCAGTAGTATGACAAGTATTAATGAAAAACTGTTTTTT.

The V gene is TRBV10-3, the J gene TRBJ2-7; D may be TRBD1 (7 bases). The CDR3 totals 12 residues. Between the trimmed V and J ends, which lost 10 bases and 6 bases, there was a span of 16 bases. The germline V gene has CDR1 ENHRY and CDR2 SYGVKD. CDR3 bases: TGTGCCACACGTATCCAGGGGGGCGAGCAGTACTTC. The encoded protein is CATRIQGGEQYF.

V usage is TRBV7-2 and J usage is TRBJ1-6; D gene ambiguous. Germline CDR1 and CDR2: SGHTA and FQGNSA. The CDR3 sequence is 15 residues long. Trimming shortened V by 5 bases and J by 8 bases, and 16 bases separated the two germline ends. The CDR3 sequence: CASSPETVADSPLHF. CDR3 nucleotides: TGTGCCAGCAGCCCGGAAACGGTGGCAGATTCACCCCTCCACTTT. Based on the CDR3 plus reference TRBV7-2 and TRBJ1-6, the full variable domain is GAGVSQSPSNKVTEKGKDVELRCDPISGHTALYWYRQSLGQGLEFLIYFQGNSAPDKSGLPSDRFSAERTGGSVSTLTIQRTQQEDSAVYLCASSPETVADSPLHFGNGTRLTVT.

This chain uses TRBV6-6 with TRBJ1-6, with TRBD1 matching 7 bases. V lost 8 bases and J lost 3; bases outside the gene matches: 4. The CDR3 is made up of 14 amino acids. The germline gives CDR1 MNHNY, CDR2 SVGAGI (reference sequence). CDR3 sequence: CASGRDSYNSPLHF. In DNA, the CDR3 is TGTGCCAGCGGCCGGGACAGCTATAATTCACCCCTCCACTTT.

J is TRBJ2-7 and V is TRBV21-1; the table's TRBD1 call for D was not verified on the DNA. TRBV21-1 is assigned pseudogene status. The CDR3 totals 8 residues. CDR3 in amino acids: CASSKGLF. CDR3 sequence (DNA): TGTGCCAGCAGCAAAGGGCTCTTC.

V gene TRBV12-5 combines with J gene TRBJ2-1; D is uncertain. CDR1 is LGHNT and CDR2 is FRNRAP in the germline V gene. This CDR3 has 15 residues. V lost 4 bases and J lost 4, with 14 bases in between. The CDR3 bases are TGTGCTAGTGGTTCGGGCCGACGGGTATACAATGAGCAGTTCTTC. It encodes CASGSGRRVYNEQFF.

The chain links TRBV9 to TRBJ2-5, with D perhaps TRBD2 (5 bases). The CDR3 is made up of 14 amino acids. The ends were cut back, 2 bases at V and 5 bases at J, with 13 bases in the middle. CDR1 and CDR2 (germline): SGDLS, YYNGEE. CDR3 region: CASSVGQRGETQYF. The CDR3 DNA is TGTGCCAGCAGCGTCGGCCAGCGAGGGGAGACCCAGTACTTC. Together with reference TRBV9 and TRBJ2-5, the CDR3 gives the full variable domain: DSGVTQTPKHLITATGQRVTLRCSPRSGDLSVYWYQQSLDQGLQFLIQYYNGEERAKGNILERFSAQQFPDLHSELNLSSLELGDSALYFCASSVGQRGETQYFGPGTRLLVL.

The chain is built from TRBV9 and TRBJ1-3; TRBD1 might be the D (5 bases). In germline, CDR1 is SGDLS, CDR2 YYNGEE. Trimming shortened V by 2 bases and J by 11 bases, and 14 bases separated the two germline ends. CDR3 size: 13 residues. CDR3 in DNA: TGTGCCAGCAGCGTCGGGACCCAATTTTCCATATATTTT. Translation gives CASSVGTQFSIYF.

The CDR3 here is CASRWATDTQYF. For the CDR3, the DNA is TGTGCCAGCAGGTGGGCCACAGATACGCAGTATTTT. The V gene is TRBV11-3, the J gene TRBJ2-3; D is ambiguous. Germline V lookup: CDR1 SGHNT, CDR2 YENEEA. CDR3 length: 12 amino acids. The V end lost 6 bases, the J end lost 2 bases, and 6 bases lay between the germline ends.

The chain combines TRBV6-1 with TRBJ1-1; the D gene is possibly TRBD1 (5 bases). V was clipped by 3 bases and J by 0 bases, with 11 bases between them. The CDR3 spans 15 residues. CDR1 and CDR2 from the germline V gene are MNHNS and SASEGT. CDR3 protein: CASSDGTAMNTEAFF. The DNA for the CDR3 is TGTGCCAGCAGTGACGGGACGGCTATGAACACTGAAGCTTTCTTT.

The chain is built from TRBV29-1 and TRBJ2-2, with TRBD1 matching over 10 bases. Germline V CDR1 and CDR2: SQVTM, ANQGSEA. V lost 7 bases and J lost 7; bases outside the gene matches: 6. The CDR3 has 13 amino acids. DNA of the CDR3: TGCAGCGCCGGACAGGGGGATGACGGGGAGCTGTTTTTT. Translated: CSAGQGDDGELFF.

The genes are TRBV29-1 and TRBJ2-5, with 12 bases lining up with TRBD2. The assigned J gene may be wrong: the sequence end matches TRBJ2-7 better. The length of the CDR3 is 13 residues. CDR1 is SQVTM and CDR2 is ANQGSEA in the germline V gene. The CDR3 DNA reads TGCAGCGCCAAGTCTAGCGGGGGGGCCGAGCAGTACTTC. Amino acid sequence: CSAKSSGGAEQYF.

The V gene is TRBV27, the J gene TRBJ1-1; no definite D call. Deletions cut 6 bases from V and 12 bases from J, with 5 bases between. CDR3 length: 8 amino acids. Germline V gene data show CDR1 as MNHEY and CDR2 as SMNVEV (reference sequence). In DNA form, the CDR3 reads TGTGCCAGCAGCTTTCCTTTCTTT. Protein: CASSFPFF.

The chain joins TRBV7-8 to TRBJ2-1; 8 nucleotides align to TRBD1. This CDR3 is 16 amino acids long. The J segment lost 1 base and the V segment lost 2 bases, leaving 4 bases of the junction unmatched. CDR1 is SGHVS and CDR2 is FQNEAQ in the germline V gene. CDR3 in DNA: TGTGCCAGCAGCTTATTAAGGACAGGGTCCTACAATGAGCAGTTCTTC. Amino acids: CASSLLRTGSYNEQFF.

The V gene is TRBV7-9, the J gene TRBJ1-1; TRBD1 might be the D (6 bases). The CDR3 is made up of 12 amino acids. Trimming removed 4 bases at V and 7 bases at J, with 10 bases between. Germline loops: CDR1 SEHNR, CDR2 FQNEAQ (reference sequence). The CDR3 loop reads CASSSQGFEAFF. CDR3 coding DNA: TGTGCCAGCAGCTCCCAGGGGTTTGAAGCTTTCTTT.

The chain combines TRBV28 with TRBJ2-5; no clear D. Trimming shortened V by 4 bases and J by 2 bases, and 5 bases separated the two germline ends. The CDR3 is 12 residues long. CDR1 is MDHEN and CDR2 is SYDVKM in the germline V gene. The CDR3 DNA reads as TGTGCCAGCAGTTCGCCTCAAGAGACCCAGTACTTC. Translating it yields CASSSPQETQYF.

V and J are TRBV6-5 and TRBJ1-5; tentatively, D is TRBD1 (6 bases). Germline CDR1 MNHEY, CDR2 SVGAGI. The CDR3 has 13 residues. The V gene lost 6 bases and the J gene lost 7 bases, with 13 bases spanning the gap. The CDR3 reads CASSPHRDQPQHF. DNA of the CDR3: TGTGCCAGCAGCCCCCACAGGGACCAGCCCCAGCATTTT.

The chain joins TRBV6-4 to TRBJ1-2; TRBD1 matches 7 bases. With V trimmed by 6 bases and J by 8 bases, 12 bases remained unmatched. The CDR3 has 14 amino acids. Germline lookup yields CDR1 MRHNA and CDR2 SNTAGT. CDR3: CASSSGGGAGGYTF. In DNA form, the CDR3 reads TGTGCCAGCAGCTCGGGAGGGGGCGCCGGGGGCTACACCTTC.

The chain employs TRBV12-5 and TRBJ2-6; tentative D call: TRBD1 (5 bases). Trimming took 5 bases from V and 5 from J, leaving 22 bases between them. The CDR3 totals 18 residues. CDR1 and CDR2 (germline): LGHNT, FRNRAP. The CDR3 is CASGQKCAGQSRANVLTF. CDR3 nucleotide sequence: TGTGCTAGTGGTCAGAAGTGTGCAGGACAAAGTCGGGCCAACGTCCTGACTTTC.

V gene TRBV7-2 combines with J gene TRBJ2-1; D is possibly TRBD1 or TRBD2 (5 bases each). V lost 7 bases and J 5 bases, leaving 15 bases between the germline ends. The CDR3 sequence is 14 residues long. Germline V gives CDR1 SGHTA, CDR2 FQGNSA. The CDR3 bases are TGTGCCAGCACCCCAGGTGGGGACGACAATGAGCAGTTCTTC. This sequence encodes CASTPGGDDNEQFF. The variable domain in full, with the rest retrieved from reference TRBV7-2 and TRBJ2-1, is GAGVSQSPSNKVTEKGKDVELRCDPISGHTALYWYRQSLGQGLEFLIYFQGNSAPDKSGLPSDRFSAERTGGSVSTLTIQRTQQEDSAVYLCASTPGGDDNEQFFGPGTRLTVL.

In its sample, this clone was seen once. The chain carries TRBV6-5 and TRBJ2-7, with TRBD1 matching 8 bases. Germline lookup yields CDR1 MNHEY and CDR2 SVGAGI. The V and J ends lost 6 bases and 12 bases, in that order; junction bases with no gene match: 13. The CDR3 covers 13 residues. The CDR3 bases are TGTGCCAGCAGCTCGACAGGGGCCGGGACTGGGTACTTC. Encoded protein: CASSSTGAGTGYF.